This TCR beta chain was sequenced during a study of T cell responses to AZD1222 COVID-19 vaccine. Findings and caveats of the study: Clonal diversity was possibly underestimated, and the donors were mostly white British, with more females. Once two AZD1222 doses were given, Spike-specific TCR breadth and depth went up. Every sample of the repertoires postdated the peak T cell response.

V shed 7 bases and J shed 6 bases, with 13 bases lying between them. The CDR3 sequence is 14 residues long. Germline loops: CDR1 MDHEN, CDR2 SYDVKM. In the case of this clone: Its antigen is currently unknown.

Method: immunoSEQ multiplex PCR; TCRdb's copy keeps in-frame clones and lacks some. The data contain around 110,000 clones, 87% of them singletons. The genes are TRBV28 and TRBJ1-6; no reliable D call. Specimen: peripheral blood, collected on day 0 of AZD1222 vaccination. The clonotype comes from an adult in good health. The DNA for the CDR3 is TGTGCCAGCATGCCCAAGGTCTTTAATTCACCCCTCCACTTT. Translation: CASMPKVFNSPLHF.